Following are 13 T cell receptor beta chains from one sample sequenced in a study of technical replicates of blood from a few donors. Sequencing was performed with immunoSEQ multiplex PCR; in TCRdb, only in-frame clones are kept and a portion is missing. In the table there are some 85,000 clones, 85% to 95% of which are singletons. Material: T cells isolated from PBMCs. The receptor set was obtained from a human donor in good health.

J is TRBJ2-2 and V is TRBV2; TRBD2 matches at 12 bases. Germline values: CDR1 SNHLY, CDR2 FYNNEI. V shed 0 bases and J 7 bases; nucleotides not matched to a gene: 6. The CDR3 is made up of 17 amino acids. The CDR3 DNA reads TGTGCCAGCAGTGAAGCCGCGACTAGCGGGAGCGGCGGGGAGCTGTTTTTT. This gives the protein CASSEAATSGSGGELFF.

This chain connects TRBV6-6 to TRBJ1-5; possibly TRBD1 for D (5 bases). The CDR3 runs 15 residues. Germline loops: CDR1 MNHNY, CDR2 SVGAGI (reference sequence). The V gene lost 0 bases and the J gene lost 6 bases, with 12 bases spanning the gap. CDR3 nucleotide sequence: TGTGCCAGCAGTTACTCTGCTGGGGCTGTTCAGCCCCAGCATTTT. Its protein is CASSYSAGAVQPQHF.

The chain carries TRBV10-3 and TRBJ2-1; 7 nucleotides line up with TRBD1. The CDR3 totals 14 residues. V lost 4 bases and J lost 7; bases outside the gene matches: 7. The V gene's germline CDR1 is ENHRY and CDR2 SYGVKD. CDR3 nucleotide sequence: TGTGCCATCAGTGGATACACAGGGGTAAATGAGCAGTTCTTC. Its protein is CAISGYTGVNEQFF.

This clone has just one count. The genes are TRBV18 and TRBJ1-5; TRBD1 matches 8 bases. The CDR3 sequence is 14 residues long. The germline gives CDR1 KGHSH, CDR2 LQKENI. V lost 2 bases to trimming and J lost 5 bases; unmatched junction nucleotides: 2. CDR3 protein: CASSPTGGYQPQHF. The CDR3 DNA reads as TGTGCCAGCTCACCAACAGGGGGGTATCAGCCCCAGCATTTT.

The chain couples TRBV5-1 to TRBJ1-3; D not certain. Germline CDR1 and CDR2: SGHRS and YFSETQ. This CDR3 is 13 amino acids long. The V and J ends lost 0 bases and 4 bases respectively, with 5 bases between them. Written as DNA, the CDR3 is TGCGCCAGCAGCTTGGAATCGGGAAACACCATATATTTT. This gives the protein CASSLESGNTIYF.

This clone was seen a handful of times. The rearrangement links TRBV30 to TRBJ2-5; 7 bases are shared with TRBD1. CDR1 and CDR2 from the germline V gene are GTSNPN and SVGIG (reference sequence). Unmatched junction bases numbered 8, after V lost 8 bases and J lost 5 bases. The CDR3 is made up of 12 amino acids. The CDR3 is CAGNRGFETQYF. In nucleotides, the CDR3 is TGTGCCGGAAACAGGGGCTTCGAGACCCAGTACTTC.

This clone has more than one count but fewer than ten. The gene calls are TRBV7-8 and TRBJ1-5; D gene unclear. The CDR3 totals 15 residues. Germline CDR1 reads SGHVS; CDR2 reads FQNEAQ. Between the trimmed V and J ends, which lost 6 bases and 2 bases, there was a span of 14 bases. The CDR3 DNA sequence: TGTGCCAGCAGACAAGCGAATTCCGGCAATCAGCCCCAGCATTTT. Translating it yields CASRQANSGNQPQHF.

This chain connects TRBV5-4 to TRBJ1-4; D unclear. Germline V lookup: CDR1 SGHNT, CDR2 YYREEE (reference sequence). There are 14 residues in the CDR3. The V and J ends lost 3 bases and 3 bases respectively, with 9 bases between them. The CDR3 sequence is CASSSRESNEKLFF. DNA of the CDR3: TGTGCCAGCAGCTCGAGGGAGTCTAATGAAAAACTGTTTTTT.

The CDR3 bases are TGTGCCAGCTCACCCTCCCGGGACAGGGGAGGCCCAAATGGCTACACCTTC. Its translation is CASSPSRDRGGPNGYTF. The chain is built from TRBV18 and TRBJ1-2, with 10 bases that match TRBD1. V lost 3 bases and J lost 6; bases outside the gene matches: 13. The CDR3 runs 17 residues. Germline-derived CDR1 and CDR2 are KGHSH and LQKENI.

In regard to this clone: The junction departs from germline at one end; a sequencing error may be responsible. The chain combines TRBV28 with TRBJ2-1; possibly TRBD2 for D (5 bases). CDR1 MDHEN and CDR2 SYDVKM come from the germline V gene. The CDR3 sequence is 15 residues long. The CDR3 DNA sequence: TGTGCCATCAGTTCCGTCTGGGAGAAGGTGGATGAGCAGTTCTTC. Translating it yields CAISSVWEKVDEQFF.

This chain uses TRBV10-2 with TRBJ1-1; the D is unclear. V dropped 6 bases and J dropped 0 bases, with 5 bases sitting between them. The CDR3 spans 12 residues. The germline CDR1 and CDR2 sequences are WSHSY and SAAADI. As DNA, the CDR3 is TGCGCCAGCAGGGGCATGAACACTGAAGCTTTCTTT. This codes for CASRGMNTEAFF.

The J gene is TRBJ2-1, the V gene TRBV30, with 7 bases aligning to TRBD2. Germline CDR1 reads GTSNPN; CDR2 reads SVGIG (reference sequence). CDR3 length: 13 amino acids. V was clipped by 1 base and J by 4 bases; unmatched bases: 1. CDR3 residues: CAWSALAYNEQFF. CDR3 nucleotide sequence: TGTGCCTGGAGTGCACTAGCGTACAATGAGCAGTTCTTC.

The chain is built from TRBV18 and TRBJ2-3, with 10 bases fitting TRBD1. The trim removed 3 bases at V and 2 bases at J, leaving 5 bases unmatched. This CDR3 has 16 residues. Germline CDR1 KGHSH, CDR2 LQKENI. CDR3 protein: CASSPWDRGSTDTQYF. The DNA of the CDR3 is TGTGCCAGCTCACCTTGGGACAGGGGCTCCACAGATACGCAGTATTTT.